This section outlines one T cell receptor beta chain sequence together with its context. What it binds is unknown. These data originate in a study of shared clonotypes between healthy human individuals. General study points: Clonotypes not shared had lower generation probabilities than those common to all four donors. Sorted-subset samples were not fully sequenced, rarefaction indicated. Deeper or shallower sequencing was expected to change how clonotypes are shared among donors.

V shed 3 bases, J shed 7 bases, and the junction held 6 bases outside the gene matches. The V gene's germline CDR1 is KGHSH and CDR2 LQKENI. The CDR3 is made up of 13 amino acids. The method was immunoSEQ multiplex PCR; TCRdb's version includes in-frame clones alone and lacks a portion of them. The sample contains approximately 2.3 million clones, 85% to 95% of which appear only once. The origin of this receptor is a man between 18 and 35 years old in good health. Some clones in this sample may be carry-over from other donors' samples. V gene TRBV18 combines with J gene TRBJ2-7; 7 bases line up with TRBD1. Specimen: naive CD4+ T cells from PBMCs. Subset meaning: CD45RA+ positively selected. This CDR3 reads CASSPGRDREQYF. In DNA, the CDR3 is TGTGCCAGCTCACCGGGCAGGGACAGAGAGCAGTACTTC.